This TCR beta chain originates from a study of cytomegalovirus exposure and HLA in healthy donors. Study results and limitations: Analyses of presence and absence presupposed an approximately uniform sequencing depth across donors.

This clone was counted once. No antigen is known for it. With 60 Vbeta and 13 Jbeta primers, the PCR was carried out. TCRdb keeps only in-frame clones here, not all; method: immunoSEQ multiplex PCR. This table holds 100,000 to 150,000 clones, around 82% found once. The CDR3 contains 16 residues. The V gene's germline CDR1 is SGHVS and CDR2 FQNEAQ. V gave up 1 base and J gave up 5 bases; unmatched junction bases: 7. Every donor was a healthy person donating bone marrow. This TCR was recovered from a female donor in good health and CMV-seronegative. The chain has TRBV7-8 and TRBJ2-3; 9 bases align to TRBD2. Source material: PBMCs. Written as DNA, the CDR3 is TGTGCCAGCAGCTTAGGGCGGGGGGGCCGTGGAGATACGCAGTATTTT. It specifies CASSLGRGGRGDTQYF. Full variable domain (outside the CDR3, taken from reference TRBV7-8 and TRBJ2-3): GAGVSQSPRYKVAKRGQDVALRCDPISGHVSLFWYQQALGQGPEFLTYFQNEAQLDKSGLPSDRFFAERPEGSVSTLKIQRTQQEDSAVYLCASSLGRGGRGDTQYFGPGTRLTVL.